This section outlines one TCR beta chain sequence together with its context. The target of this receptor is not known. The sample holds no much larger clone one base away, and base qualities are not on file. For CDR1 and CDR2, the germline V gene (reference sequence) lists MNHNY and SVGAGI. Between the V and J ends, shortened by 0 bases and 3 bases respectively, the junction contains 11 bases. The CDR3 runs 15 residues from the cysteine to the phenylalanine. The CDR3 DNA has 45 bases and is translated from base 1. TCRbeta CDR3 regions were amplified from genomic DNA using the immunoSEQ Assay, a bias-controlled multiplex PCR. In the source study's methods: The number of nucleated cells in each sample was estimated by amplification of reference gene primers within the assay. Sequence reads were collapsed and filtered to measure the absolute abundance of every unique TCRbeta CDR3 rearrangement. For each sample, productive Simpson clonality was calculated as the square root of Simpson's diversity index across productive rearrangements. This immuneACCESS table, as held by TCRdb, lists in-frame sequences with V and J called but not all clones. Of the missing ones, under half trace to an unresolved V gene in checked studies; the others have no known cause. V, J and clone size are taken as reported in that table, and D and trimming were inferred from the DNA itself. The sample records around 45,000 clones, roughly 70% of which are singletons. The ten largest account for approximately 6.2% of the sample.

Collaborating institutions collected whole blood in K2EDTA tubes following their own protocols. Collaborator samples were shipped for TCRbeta analysis as frozen whole blood, isolated PBMCs, or DNA extracted from either sample type. These data are taken from a study of blood T cell repertoires in COVID-19 (TCRdb year 2020). Concerning the study at large: Samples from collaborators originated in the United States, Italy and Spain and spanned both the acute and convalescent phases of COVID-19. The prospective study material was composed of cDNA or gDNA derived from T cells, B-cell-depleted T cells, or PBMCs. Subjects who had been exposed to COVID-19, were actively infected with it, or had recovered from it provided the deeply sampled blood TCRbeta repertoires that made up the dataset. The repertoires were made available in a free public database intended to serve as a resource for research on the immune response to SARS-CoV-2. The samples were drawn from two sources: the first 160 participants of the ongoing ImmuneRACE study, and fewer than 1,500 subjects contributed by 6 global collaborators. Nearly every sample came with metadata listing a de-identified subject ID, COVID-19 status, age in years and sex. Where available, HLA class I and class II types were obtained from metadata supplied by the sample provider rather than from assay-based typing.

The investigation overall reported the following: The amount of clinical and demographic metadata varied by source and participant and was provided uncurated.

The sample taken for sequencing was peripheral blood. This receptor chain uses TRBV6-6 and TRBJ1-1; matching of 6 bases hints at TRBD1 as the D gene. This TCR came from a man at least 80 years old with acute or convalescent COVID-19. The nucleotide sequence reads as follows: TGTGCCAGCAGTTACTCAGGGGGAAGGTACACTGAAGCTTTCTTT. This translates into CASSYSGGRYTEAFF.